This T cell receptor beta chain was recorded in a study of blood T cells in healthy people across ages. The study, taken as a whole, reports: Expanded clonotype changes were possibly confounded by unknown donor CMV status.

For the second PCR, which ran for about 6 to 12 cycles, a sample-barcoded 5' primer and a J-beta primer mix were used. TCRdb independently ran MiXCR on the 5' RACE reads; one entry per CDR3 protein. This repertoire shows over a million distinct CDR3 sequences, 42% found once; its top ten account for 7% to 9%. The V gene's germline CDR1 is MNHNS and CDR2 SASEGT. Trimming cost V 6 bases and J 3 bases, with 15 bases left between them. The CDR3 has 14 residues. A few counts support this clonotype. As yet, its antigen is unknown. The chain joins TRBV6-1 to TRBJ2-7; D not certain. Sequencing was performed on blood. This TCR derives from a woman younger than 35 in good health. The CDR3 sequence: CASRSQTVSYEQYF. Here the CDR3 DNA reads TGTGCCAGCAGAAGTCAAACAGTTAGCTACGAGCAGTACTTC.